This TCR beta chain stems from a study of shared clonotypes between healthy human individuals. Cells designated naive CD8 were CD45RO-negative and were positively selected for CCR7, with terminally differentiated effector memory CD45RA+ cells excluded. Each of the donors was a healthy adult who was HIV-negative and had not had a recent acute infection or vaccination. From germline, CDR1 is MGHRA and CDR2 YSYEKL. The CDR3 has 15 residues. Trimming shortened V by 1 base and J by 0 bases, and 10 bases separated the two germline ends. Genomic DNA belonging to each subset was distributed in equal measure over several immunoSEQ plates. Profiled with immunoSEQ multiplex PCR; TCRdb holds only in-frame clones, not every one. The repertoire holds roughly 590,000 clones, with nearly 97% as singletons.

The sample taken for sequencing was naive CD8+ T cells sorted from blood. This receptor was obtained from a young woman in good health. The rearrangement links TRBV4-1 to TRBJ2-7; no firm D call. CDR3 nucleotides: TGCGCCAGCAGCCAAGGAACCGCCAGCTCCTACGAGCAGTACTTC. Its translation is CASSQGTASSYEQYF.